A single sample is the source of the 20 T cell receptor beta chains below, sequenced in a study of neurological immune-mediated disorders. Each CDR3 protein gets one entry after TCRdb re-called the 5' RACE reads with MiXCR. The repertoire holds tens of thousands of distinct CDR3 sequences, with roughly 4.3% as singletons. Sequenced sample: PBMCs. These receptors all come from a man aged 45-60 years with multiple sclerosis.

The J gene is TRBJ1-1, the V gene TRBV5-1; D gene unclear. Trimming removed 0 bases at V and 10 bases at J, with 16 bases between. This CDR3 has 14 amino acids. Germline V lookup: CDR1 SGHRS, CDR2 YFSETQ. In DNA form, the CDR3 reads TGCGCCAGCAGCTTGGGTAGAGCTGAAGTTTCAGCTTTCTTT. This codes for CASSLGRAEVSAFF.

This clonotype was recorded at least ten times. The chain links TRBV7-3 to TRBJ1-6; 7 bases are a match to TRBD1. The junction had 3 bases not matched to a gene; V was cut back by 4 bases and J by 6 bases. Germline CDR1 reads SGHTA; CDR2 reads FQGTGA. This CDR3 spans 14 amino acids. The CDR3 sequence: CASSSGQRNSPLHF. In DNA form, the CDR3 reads TGTGCCAGCAGCTCGGGACAGCGTAATTCACCCCTCCACTTT.

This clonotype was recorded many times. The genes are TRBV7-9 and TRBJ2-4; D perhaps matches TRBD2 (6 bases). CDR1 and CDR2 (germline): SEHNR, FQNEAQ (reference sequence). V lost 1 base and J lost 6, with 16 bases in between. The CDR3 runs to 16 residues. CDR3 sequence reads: CASSLDDSGGANIQYF. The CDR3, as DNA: TGTGCCAGCAGCTTAGATGACTCCGGAGGGGCAAACATTCAGTACTTC.

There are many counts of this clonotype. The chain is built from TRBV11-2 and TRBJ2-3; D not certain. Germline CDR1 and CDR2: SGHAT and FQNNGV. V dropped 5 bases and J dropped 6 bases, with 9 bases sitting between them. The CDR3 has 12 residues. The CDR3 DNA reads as TGTGCCAGCAGCCCCATGCTTGATACGCAGTATTTT. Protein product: CASSPMLDTQYF.

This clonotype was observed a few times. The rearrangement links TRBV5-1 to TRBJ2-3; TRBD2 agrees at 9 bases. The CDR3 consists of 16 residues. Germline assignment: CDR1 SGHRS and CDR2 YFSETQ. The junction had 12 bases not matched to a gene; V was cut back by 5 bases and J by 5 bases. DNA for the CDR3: TGCGCCAGCAGAGGATCGGCTAGCGGGACGGGAGATACGCAGTATTTT. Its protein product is CASRGSASGTGDTQYF.

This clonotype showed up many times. CDR3 sequence: CASSPRDLNTEAFF. The CDR3 DNA reads TGTGCCAGCAGCCCCAGGGACCTAAACACTGAAGCTTTCTTT. V usage is TRBV7-9 and J usage is TRBJ1-1; a possible D gene is TRBD1 (5 bases). Germline CDR1 and CDR2: SEHNR and FQNEAQ (reference sequence). V lost 5 bases and J 2 bases, leaving 12 bases between the germline ends. The CDR3 runs to 14 residues.

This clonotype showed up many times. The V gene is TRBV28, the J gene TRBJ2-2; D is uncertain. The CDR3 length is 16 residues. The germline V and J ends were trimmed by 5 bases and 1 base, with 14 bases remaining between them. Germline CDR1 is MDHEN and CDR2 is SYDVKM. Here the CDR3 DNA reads TGTGCCAGCAGTAATACACCCCCGGGGAACACCGGGGAGCTGTTTTTT. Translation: CASSNTPPGNTGELFF.

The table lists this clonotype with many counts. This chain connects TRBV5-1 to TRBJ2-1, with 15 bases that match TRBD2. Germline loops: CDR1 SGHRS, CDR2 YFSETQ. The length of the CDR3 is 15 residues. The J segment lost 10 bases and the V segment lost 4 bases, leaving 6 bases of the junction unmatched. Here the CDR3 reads CASSPGLAGGEEQFF. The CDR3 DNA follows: TGCGCCAGCAGCCCCGGACTAGCGGGAGGGGAAGAGCAGTTCTTC.

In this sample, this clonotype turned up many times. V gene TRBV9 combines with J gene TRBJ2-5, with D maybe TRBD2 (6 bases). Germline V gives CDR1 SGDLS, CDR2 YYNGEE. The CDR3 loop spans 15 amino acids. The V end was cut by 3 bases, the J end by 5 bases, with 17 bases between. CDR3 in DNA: TGTGCCAGCAGCGGCGCGGAGGGGTCTTGGGAGACCCAGTACTTC. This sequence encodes CASSGAEGSWETQYF.

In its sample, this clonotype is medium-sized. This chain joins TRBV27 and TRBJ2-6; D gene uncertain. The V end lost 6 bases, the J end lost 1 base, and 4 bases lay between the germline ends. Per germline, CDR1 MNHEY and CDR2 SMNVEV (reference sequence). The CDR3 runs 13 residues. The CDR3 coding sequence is TGTGCCAGCAGCTTGTCTGGGGCCAACGTCCTGACTTTC. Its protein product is CASSLSGANVLTF.

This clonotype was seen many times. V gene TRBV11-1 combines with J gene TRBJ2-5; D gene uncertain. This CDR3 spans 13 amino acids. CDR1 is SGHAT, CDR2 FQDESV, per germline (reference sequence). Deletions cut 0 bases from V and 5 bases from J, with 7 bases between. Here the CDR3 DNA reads TGTGCCAGCAGCTTAGCAGGGATGGAGACCCAGTACTTC. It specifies CASSLAGMETQYF.

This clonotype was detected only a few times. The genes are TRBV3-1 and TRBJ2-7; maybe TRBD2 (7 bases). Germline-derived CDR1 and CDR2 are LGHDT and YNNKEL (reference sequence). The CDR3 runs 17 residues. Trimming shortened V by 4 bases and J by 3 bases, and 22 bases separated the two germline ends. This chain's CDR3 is CASSPRRGGGLRYEQYF. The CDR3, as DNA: TGTGCCAGCAGCCCCCGGCGAGGGGGGGGCCTCCGCTACGAGCAGTACTTC.

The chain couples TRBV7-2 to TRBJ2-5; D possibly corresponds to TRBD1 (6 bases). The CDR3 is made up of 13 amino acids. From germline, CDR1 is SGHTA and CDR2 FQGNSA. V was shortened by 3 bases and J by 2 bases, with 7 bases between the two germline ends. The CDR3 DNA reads TGTGCCAGCAGCTTCGACAGGCAAGAGACCCAGTACTTC. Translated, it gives CASSFDRQETQYF.

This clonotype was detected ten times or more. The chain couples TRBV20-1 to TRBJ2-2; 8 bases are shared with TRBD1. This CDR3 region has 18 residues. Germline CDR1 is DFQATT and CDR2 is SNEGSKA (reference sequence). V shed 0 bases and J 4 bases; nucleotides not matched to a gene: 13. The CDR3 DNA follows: TGCAGTGCTAGAGAGTGGGACAGGCCCGGGAAGGGCACCGGGGAGCTGTTTTTT. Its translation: CSAREWDRPGKGTGELFF.

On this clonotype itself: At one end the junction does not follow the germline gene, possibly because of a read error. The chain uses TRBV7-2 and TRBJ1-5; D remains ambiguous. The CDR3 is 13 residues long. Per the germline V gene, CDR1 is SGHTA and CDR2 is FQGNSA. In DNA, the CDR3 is TGTGCCAGCAGCTTAAGGTATACTCAGCCCCAGAATTTT. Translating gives CASSLRYTQPQNF.

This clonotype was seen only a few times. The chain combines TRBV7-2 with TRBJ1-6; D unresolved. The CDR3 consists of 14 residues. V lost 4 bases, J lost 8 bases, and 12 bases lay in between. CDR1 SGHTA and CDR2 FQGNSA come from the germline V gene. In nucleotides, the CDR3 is TGTGCCAGCAGCTGGAGCCCAGTTGATTCACCCCTCCACTTT. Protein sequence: CASSWSPVDSPLHF. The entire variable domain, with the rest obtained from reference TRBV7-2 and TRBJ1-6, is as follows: GAGVSQSPSNKVTEKGKDVELRCDPISGHTALYWYRQSLGQGLEFLIYFQGNSAPDKSGLPSDRFSAERTGGSVSTLTIQRTQQEDSAVYLCASSWSPVDSPLHFGNGTRLTVT.

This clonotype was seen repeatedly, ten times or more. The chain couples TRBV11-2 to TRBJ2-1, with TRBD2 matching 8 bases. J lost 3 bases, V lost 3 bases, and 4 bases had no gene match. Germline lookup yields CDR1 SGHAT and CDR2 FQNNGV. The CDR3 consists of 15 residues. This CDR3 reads CASSFSGGIYNEQFF. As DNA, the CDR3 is TGTGCCAGCAGCTTCTCGGGGGGGATCTACAATGAGCAGTTCTTC.

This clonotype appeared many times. This CDR3 is CASSLGMGSPLHF. CDR3 nucleotide sequence: TGTGCCAGCAGTTTAGGAATGGGGTCACCCCTCCACTTT. The chain couples TRBV27 to TRBJ1-6; no firm D call. The CDR3 has 13 amino acids. Per germline, CDR1 MNHEY and CDR2 SMNVEV (reference sequence). The V end was cut by 2 bases, the J end by 10 bases, with 9 bases between.

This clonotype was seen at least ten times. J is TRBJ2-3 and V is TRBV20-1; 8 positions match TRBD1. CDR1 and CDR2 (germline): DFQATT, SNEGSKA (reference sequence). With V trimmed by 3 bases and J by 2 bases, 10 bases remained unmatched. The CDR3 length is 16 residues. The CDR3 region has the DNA TGCAGTGCTAGTTCCCCCGGACAGGGAATCACAGATACGCAGTATTTT. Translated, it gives CSASSPGQGITDTQYF.

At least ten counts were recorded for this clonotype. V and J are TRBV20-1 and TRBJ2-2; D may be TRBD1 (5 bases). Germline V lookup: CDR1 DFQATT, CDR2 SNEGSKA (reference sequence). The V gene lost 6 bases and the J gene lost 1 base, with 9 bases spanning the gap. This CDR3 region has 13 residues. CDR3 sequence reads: CSAPDRNTGELFF. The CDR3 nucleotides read TGCAGTGCGCCAGACAGGAACACCGGGGAGCTGTTTTTT.